This TCR beta chain was captured in a study of identifying expanded T cells in peripheral blood. Libraries were prepared by immunoSEQ multiplex PCR; TCRdb keeps only in-frame clonotypes and omits some of them. The sample shows roughly 130,000 clones, about 88% of them seen only once. On this clone itself: The antigen remains unidentified.

Findings of the study overall: Technical replicates showed around 1.3 changed clones; two weeks roughly 16; four weeks 19.

The CDR3 has 17 amino acids. CDR1 SGHTA and CDR2 FQGNSA come from the germline V gene. V was cut by 0 bases and J by 0 bases, with 12 bases left in between. This sequence joins TRBV7-2 and TRBJ1-5; D gene uncertain. The receptor's source is a person aged 18 to 75 in good health. Sequenced input: blood. In DNA form, the CDR3 reads TGTGCCAGCAGCTTAGCGCCGACCGGGTATAGCAATCAGCCCCAGCATTTT. Residues: CASSLAPTGYSNQPQHF.